These T cell receptor beta chains were read from a single sample in a study of blood T cell repertoires in COVID-19. Method: immunoSEQ multiplex PCR; TCRdb's copy keeps in-frame clones and lacks some. The repertoire includes 40,000 or so clones, roughly nine tenths of them detected once, and around 8.1% sits in the top ten. Input material: peripheral blood. These receptors were taken from a man aged 25-40 years with active or convalescent COVID-19. The CDR3 runs from the conserved cysteine through the conserved F or W. Fields, in order: D gene, V gene, CDR3 length, J gene, CDR3 DNA, CDR3 protein. A D gene is named only where the DNA matches it firmly.

.,TRBV6-5,14,TRBJ2-7,TGTGCCAGCAGTTCCCAAAGGACACTCTACGAGCAGTACTTC,CASSSQRTLYEQYF
TRBD2,TRBV3-1/TRBV3-2,15,TRBJ2-1,TGTGCCAGCAGCCAACCGGGACTAGCGGGCTATGAGCAGTTCTTC,CASSQPGLAGYEQFF
TRBD2,TRBV7-2,15,TRBJ2-5,TGTGCCAGCAGCCCGGGACTAGCGGGAAGAGAGACCCAGTACTTC,CASSPGLAGRETQYF
TRBD2,TRBV7-9,15,TRBJ2-5,TGTGCCAGCAGAACCGGGACTAGCGGTTCCCAGACCCAGTACTTC,CASRTGTSGSQTQYF
TRBD1,TRBV28,13,TRBJ1-2,TGTGCCAGCAGCTCGACAGGGATCTATGGCTACACCTTC,CASSSTGIYGYTF
.,TRBV5-8,14,TRBJ2-3,TGTGCCAGCAGCCGGCGGCGGGGCACAGATACGCAGTATTTT,CASSRRRGTDTQYF
.,TRBV7-6,15,TRBJ2-5,TGTGCCAGCAGCTTAGAGGGGGGGCGTGGAAAGACCCAGTACTTC,CASSLEGGRGKTQYF
TRBD2,TRBV3-1/TRBV3-2,15,TRBJ2-1,TGTGCCAGCAGCCAATCCTTAGCGGGCTTATATGAGCAGTTCTTC,CASSQSLAGLYEQFF
.,TRBV3-1/TRBV3-2,15,TRBJ2-1,TGTGCCAGCAGTCGAGCGGGCCGAGCCTACAATGAGCAGTTCTTC,CASSRAGRAYNEQFF
TRBD2,TRBV5-1,15,TRBJ2-1,TGCGCCAGCAGCTTGGCTGCGGGGGGCTCCAATGAGCAGTTCTTC,CASSLAAGGSNEQFF
TRBD1,TRBV6-2/TRBV6-3,15,TRBJ1-5,TGTGCCAGCAGTTACTCGGGGACAGGGGAGCAGCCCCAGCATTTT,CASSYSGTGEQPQHF
TRBD2,TRBV13,18,TRBJ2-2,TGTGCCAGCAGCTTAAGTCCCCATAGCGGGAGGGCCACCGGGGAGCTGTTTTTT,CASSLSPHSGRATGELFF
.,TRBV21-1,14,TRBJ1-2,TGTGCCAGCAGCAAAGTGCCCCGCTGGAGGGGCTACACCTTC,CASSKVPRWRGYTF
TRBD1,TRBV19,14,TRBJ1-1,TGTGCCAGTAGTGCCGGGACAGCAAACACTGAAGCTTTCTTT,CASSAGTANTEAFF
.,TRBV11-2,15,TRBJ2-2,TGTGCCAGCAGCCTGACGACGACAAACACCGGGGAGCTGTTTTTT,CASSLTTTNTGELFF
TRBD2,TRBV11-1,16,TRBJ2-2,TGTGCCAGCAGCACCTTAGCGGGAGGGCGCACCGGGGAGCTGTTTTTT,CASSTLAGGRTGELFF